These 9 T cell receptor beta chains originate from one sample sequenced in a study of CD8 T cells in Susac syndrome. A quantity of roughly 0.5 to 1 ug RNA underwent reverse transcription using random hexamers. TCRdb reprocessed the immunoSEQ multiplex PCR reads with MiXCR, giving one entry per CDR3 protein. In the table there are roughly 150,000 distinct CDR3 sequences, approximately 95% of which are singletons. The sequenced sample consisted of CD8+ T cells from PBMCs. The receptor source for this set is a human donor with Susac syndrome.

The rearrangement joins TRBV7-9 to TRBJ2-7; unclear D gene. V was trimmed by 5 bases and J by 3 bases, leaving 11 bases between them. There are 13 residues in the CDR3. Germline-derived CDR1 and CDR2 are SEHNR and FQNEAQ (reference sequence). The CDR3 loop reads CASSIGPVYEQYF. CDR3 bases: TGTGCCAGCAGCATCGGACCCGTCTACGAGCAGTACTTC.

The chain recombines TRBV4-1 with TRBJ2-1; D remains ambiguous. CDR1 is MGHRA, CDR2 YSYEKL, per germline. CDR3 size: 15 residues. Trimming shortened V by 0 bases and J by 8 bases, and 14 bases separated the two germline ends. The chain's CDR3 is CASSQEGISIHEQFF. CDR3 sequence (DNA): TGCGCCAGCAGCCAAGAAGGTATCTCCATCCATGAGCAGTTCTTC.

The chain has TRBV7-9 and TRBJ2-7; maybe TRBD2 (5 bases). CDR3 length: 12 residues. Trimming shortened V by 5 bases and J by 4 bases, and 9 bases separated the two germline ends. Looked up from germline, CDR1 is SEHNR and CDR2 is FQNEAQ (reference sequence). The CDR3 spells CASSPAAYEQYF. The CDR3 DNA reads as TGTGCCAGCAGCCCAGCGGCGTACGAGCAGTACTTC.

V is TRBV4-1 and J is TRBJ2-3; 9 bases line up with TRBD2. CDR1 MGHRA and CDR2 YSYEKL come from the germline V gene. CDR3 size: 18 residues. J was trimmed by 0 bases and V by 0 bases; bases with no gene match: 7. In nucleotides, the CDR3 is TGCGCCAGCAGCCAAGATCCACTACTAGCGGGTAGCACAGATACGCAGTATTTT. This sequence encodes CASSQDPLLAGSTDTQYF.

The rearrangement uses TRBV7-8 and TRBJ1-2; 8 nucleotides line up with TRBD1. V was clipped by 5 bases and J by 3 bases; unmatched bases: 5. CDR1 SGHVS and CDR2 FQNEAQ come from the germline V gene. The CDR3 totals 14 residues. The CDR3 nucleotides read TGTGCCAGCAGCCCTACGGACAGGGACTATGGCTACACCTTC. Its translation is CASSPTDRDYGYTF.

In its sample, this clonotype was seen once. The V and J genes are TRBV5-3 and TRBJ2-1; D is perhaps TRBD1 (6 bases). TRBV5-3 carries the ORF label, with uncertain function. V lost 9 bases and J lost 9, with 7 bases in between. The CDR3 has 9 amino acids. CDR3 bases: TGTGCCAAAGGGGGTGAGCAGTTCTTC. This gives the protein CAKGGEQFF.

The rearrangement links TRBV11-2 to TRBJ2-5, with D hard to call. Trimming took 0 bases from V and 1 from J, leaving 6 bases between them. The CDR3 length is 14 residues. Germline V lookup: CDR1 SGHAT, CDR2 FQNNGV. CDR3 protein: CASSLDGSQETQYF. In DNA form, the CDR3 reads TGTGCCAGCAGCTTAGACGGATCCCAAGAGACCCAGTACTTC.

This chain joins TRBV12-3 or TRBV12-4 and TRBJ2-7, with D perhaps matching TRBD1 or TRBD2 (6 bases each). This CDR3 comprises 12 residues. Deletions cut 3 bases from V and 6 bases from J, with 9 bases between. CDR3 protein: CASSLGGIEQYF. CDR3 in DNA: TGTGCCAGCAGTTTGGGGGGCATCGAGCAGTACTTC.

The rearrangement joins TRBV12-3 or TRBV12-4 to TRBJ2-2; TRBD2 might be the D (5 bases). This CDR3 is built from 10 residues. The V end lost 10 bases, the J end lost 7 bases, and 7 bases lay between the germline ends. The CDR3 loop is CATRGGELFF. DNA for the CDR3: TGTGCCACCCGGGGCGGGGAGCTGTTTTTT.